This T cell receptor beta chain originates from a study of identical twins. This clonotype was observed a few times. Its antigen is as yet unknown. CDR3 length equals 14 residues. Germline V gene lookup returns CDR1 SGHTA and CDR2 FQGNSA. The V end was cut by 1 base, the J end by 3 bases, with 10 bases between. TCRdb reprocessed the 5' RACE reads via MiXCR and lists one record per CDR3 protein. The repertoire holds around 370,000 distinct CDR3 sequences, 7% to 9.5% seen once, with 8.5% to 10% in the top ten. Study findings and constraints: The study reached conclusions through statistical analysis that was cross-sectional, not following the same donors. Insertions were fewer in abundant cord blood beta clonotypes, whereas memory repertoires showed none of this pattern.

The clonotype originates from a woman between 45 and 60 years old in good health. Sequenced input: naive T cells sorted from blood. V gene TRBV7-2 combines with J gene TRBJ2-7; TRBD1 or TRBD2 may be the D gene (6 bases each). DNA of the CDR3: TGTGCCAGCAGCTTAGGGGGGGCCCGCTACGAGCAGTACGTC. Amino acids: CASSLGGARYEQYV.